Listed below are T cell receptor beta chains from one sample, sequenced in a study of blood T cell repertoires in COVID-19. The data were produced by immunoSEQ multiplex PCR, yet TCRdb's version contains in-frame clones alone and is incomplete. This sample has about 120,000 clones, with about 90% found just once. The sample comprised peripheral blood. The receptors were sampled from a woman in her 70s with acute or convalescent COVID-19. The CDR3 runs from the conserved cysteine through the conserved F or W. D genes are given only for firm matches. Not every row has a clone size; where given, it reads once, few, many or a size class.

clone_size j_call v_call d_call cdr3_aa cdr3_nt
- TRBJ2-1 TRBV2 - CASSDRVYNEQFF TGTGCCAGCAGTGACAGGGTGTACAATGAGCAGTTCTTC
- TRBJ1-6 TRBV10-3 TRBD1 CAITGDRFSPLHF TGTGCCATTACAGGGGATCGGTTCTCACCCCTCCACTTT
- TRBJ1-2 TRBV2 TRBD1 CASSRTGGGYTF TGTGCCAGCAGTCGGACAGGGGGCGGCTACACCTTC
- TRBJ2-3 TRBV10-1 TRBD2 CASSEASGGALDTQYF TGCGCCAGCAGTGAAGCTAGCGGGGGGGCCTTAGATACGCAGTATTTT
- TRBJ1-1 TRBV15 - CATSRSEVPEAFF TGTGCCACCAGCAGATCAGAAGTTCCTGAAGCTTTCTTT
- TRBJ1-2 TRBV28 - CASSSNYGYTF TGTGCCAGCAGTTCGAACTATGGCTACACCTTC
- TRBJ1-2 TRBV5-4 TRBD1 CASSLDRGYGYTF TGTGCCAGCAGCTTAGACAGGGGCTATGGCTACACCTTC
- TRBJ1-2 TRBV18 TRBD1 CASSPGQGNYGYTF TGTGCCAGCTCACCTGGACAGGGCAACTATGGCTACACCTTC
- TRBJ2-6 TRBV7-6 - CASSPPGSSGANVLTF TGTGCCAGCAGCCCTCCCGGTAGCTCTGGGGCCAACGTCCTGACTTTC
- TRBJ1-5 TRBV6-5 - CASIGIYSNQPQHF TGTGCCAGCATTGGCATTTATAGCAATCAGCCCCAGCATTTT
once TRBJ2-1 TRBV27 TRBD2 CASSSGSAGARHEQFF TGTGCCAGCAGTTCTGGCTCAGCGGGGGCCAGGCATGAGCAGTTCTTC
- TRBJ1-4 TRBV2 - CASKAAVYEKLFF TGTGCCAGCAAGGCGGCAGTTTATGAAAAACTGTTTTTT
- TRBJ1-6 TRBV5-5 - CASRGGSQGAYNSPLHF TGTGCCAGCAGGGGAGGGTCCCAGGGAGCCTATAATTCACCCCTCCACTTT
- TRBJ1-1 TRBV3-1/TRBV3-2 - CASSQEGGGTEAFF TGTGCCAGCAGCCAAGAAGGGGGAGGGACTGAAGCTTTCTTT
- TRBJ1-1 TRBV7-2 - CASSLAPAPGGEAFF TGTGCCAGCAGCTTAGCGCCTGCTCCGGGCGGGGAAGCTTTCTTT
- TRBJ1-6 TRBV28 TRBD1 CASSPGGQGNSPLHF TGTGCCAGCAGCCCCGGGGGACAGGGGAATTCACCCCTCCACTTT
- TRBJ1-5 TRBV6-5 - CASSKDGGLGQHF TGTGCCAGCAGTAAGGACGGAGGTTTAGGCCAGCATTTT
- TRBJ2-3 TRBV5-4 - CASSLLAESTDTQYF TGTGCCAGCAGCTTACTAGCCGAAAGCACAGATACGCAGTATTTT
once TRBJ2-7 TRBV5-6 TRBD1 CASSLQGASYYEQYF TGTGCCAGCAGCTTACAGGGGGCATCGTACTACGAGCAGTACTTC
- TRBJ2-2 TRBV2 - CASSPIRGGTGELFF TGTGCCAGCAGCCCCATCAGGGGTGGCACCGGGGAGCTGTTTTTT
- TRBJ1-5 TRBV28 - CASSLSRWGIGNQPQHF TGTGCCAGCAGTTTATCCAGGTGGGGCATTGGCAATCAGCCCCAGCATTTT
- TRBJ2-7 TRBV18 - CASSPVGYEQYF TGTGCCAGCTCACCAGTCGGGTACGAGCAGTACTTC
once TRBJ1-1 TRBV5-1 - CASSFSQVGAEAFF TGCGCCAGCAGCTTCTCACAGGTGGGGGCCGAAGCTTTCTTT
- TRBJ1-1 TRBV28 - CASSFSSAEAFF TGTGCCAGCAGTTTTAGTTCCGCTGAAGCTTTCTTT
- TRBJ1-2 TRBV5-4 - CASSLGPGRGYTF TGTGCCAGCAGCTTGGGACCAGGCCGTGGCTACACCTTC
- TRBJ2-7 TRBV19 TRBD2 CASSAKPSGSYEQYF TGTGCCAGTAGTGCAAAACCTAGCGGCTCCTACGAGCAGTACTTC
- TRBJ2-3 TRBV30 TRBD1 CAWTGQGTDTQYF TGTGCCTGGACGGGACAGGGAACAGATACGCAGTATTTT
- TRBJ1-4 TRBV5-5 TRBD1 CASSWNRGEKLFF TGTGCCAGCAGCTGGAACAGGGGTGAAAAACTGTTTTTT
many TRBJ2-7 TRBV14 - CASSPQGWEQYF TGTGCCAGCAGCCCACAGGGATGGGAGCAGTACTTC
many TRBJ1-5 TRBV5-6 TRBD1 CASSSRQGHNQPQHF TGTGCCAGCAGCTCCCGACAGGGACACAATCAGCCCCAGCATTTT
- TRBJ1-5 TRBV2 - CASSGSGNHQPQHF TGTGCCAGCAGTGGGTCGGGAAACCATCAGCCCCAGCATTTT
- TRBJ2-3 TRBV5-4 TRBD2 CASKLERDPGADTQYF TGTGCCAGCAAACTAGAGCGGGACCCAGGAGCAGATACGCAGTATTTT
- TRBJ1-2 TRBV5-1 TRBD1 CASSLARRDRVGYTF TGCGCCAGCAGCTTGGCCAGAAGGGACAGGGTTGGCTACACCTTC
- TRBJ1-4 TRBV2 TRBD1 CATTGTGGEKLFF TGTGCCACTACCGGGACAGGGGGCGAAAAACTGTTTTTT
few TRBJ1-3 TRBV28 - CASSPSTAGKGNTIYF TGTGCCAGCAGTCCCTCCACGGCGGGGAAAGGAAACACCATATATTTT
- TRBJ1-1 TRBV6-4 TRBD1 CASSEGTGGYYEAFF TGTGCCAGCAGTGAGGGGACAGGGGGGTACTATGAAGCTTTCTTT
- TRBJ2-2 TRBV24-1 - CATSQGITTGELFF TGTGCCACCAGTCAGGGCATAACCACCGGGGAGCTGTTTTTT
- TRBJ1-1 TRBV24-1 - CATSDWANTEAFF TGTGCCACCAGTGATTGGGCCAACACTGAAGCTTTCTTT
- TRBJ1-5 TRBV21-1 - CASSKTAGRGHQPQHF TGTGCCAGCAGCAAAACGGCGGGGAGAGGGCATCAGCCCCAGCATTTT
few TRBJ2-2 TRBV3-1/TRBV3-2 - CASSQQGFTGELFF TGTGCCAGCAGCCAACAGGGGTTCACCGGGGAGCTGTTTTTT
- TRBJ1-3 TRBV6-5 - CASRRAGGNGNTIYF TGTGCCAGCAGGAGGGCGGGGGGTAACGGAAACACCATATATTTT
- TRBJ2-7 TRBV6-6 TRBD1 CASRLTGGAYEQYF TGTGCCAGCAGACTTACAGGGGGAGCCTACGAGCAGTACTTC
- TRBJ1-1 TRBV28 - CASSFVPGGTEAFF TGTGCCAGCAGTTTCGTGCCCGGGGGCACTGAAGCTTTCTTT
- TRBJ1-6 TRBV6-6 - CASSYGQDNSPLHF TGTGCCAGCAGTTACGGGCAAGATAATTCACCCCTCCACTTT
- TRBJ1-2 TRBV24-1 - CATSDARSWRDGYTF TGTGCCACCAGTGATGCCCGGAGTTGGCGGGATGGCTACACCTTC
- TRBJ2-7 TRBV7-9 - CASSLAGAYEQYF TGTGCCAGCAGCTTAGCAGGGGCCTACGAGCAGTACTTC
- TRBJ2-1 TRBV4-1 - CASSHSQGEPYNEQFF TGCGCCAGCAGCCACTCCCAGGGTGAACCCTACAATGAGCAGTTCTTC
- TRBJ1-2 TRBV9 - CASSDRRGNGYTF TGTGCCAGCAGCGACCGTAGGGGGAATGGCTACACCTTC
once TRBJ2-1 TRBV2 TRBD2 CASILSPLAGGTEQFF TGTGCCAGCATCTTATCCCCCTTAGCGGGGGGGACTGAGCAGTTCTTC
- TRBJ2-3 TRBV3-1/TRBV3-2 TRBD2 CASSLLAGGTDTQYF TGTGCCAGCAGCTTACTAGCGGGGGGAACAGATACGCAGTATTTT
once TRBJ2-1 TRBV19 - CASSMTVSSYNEQFF TGTGCCAGTAGTATGACAGTGAGCTCCTACAATGAGCAGTTCTTC
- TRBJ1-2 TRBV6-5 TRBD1 CASSPSPGQLYGYTF TGTGCCAGCAGCCCCTCCCCGGGACAGCTCTATGGCTACACCTTC
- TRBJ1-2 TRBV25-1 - CASSEAGKEGYTF TGTGCCAGCAGTGAAGCAGGGAAGGAGGGCTACACCTTC